Shown below are 25 T cell receptor beta chains from a single sample sequenced in a study of CD8+CD57+ T cells in acquired aplastic anemia. The TCR beta profiling, which covered VDJ combination and CDR3 sequence, was carried out using genomic DNA as the template. TCRdb re-analysed the reads in MiXCR, keeping a single row per CDR3 protein. The data contain over 150,000 distinct CDR3 sequences, roughly 65% of them singletons. The sequenced patients had an expansion of CD8+CD57+ cells seen by flow cytometry. Material for sequencing was sorted CD4+, CD8+, or CD8+CD57+ T cells (not recorded which) from PBMCs. Source of these receptors: a human donor with aplastic anemia.

The V gene is TRBV7-8, the J gene TRBJ2-1, with D possibly being TRBD1 (7 bases). CDR1 SGHVS and CDR2 FQNEAQ come from the germline V gene. CDR3 size: 16 residues. V was cut by 1 base and J by 7 bases, with 17 bases left in between. In nucleotides, the CDR3 is TGTGCCAGCAGCTTAGTGGGTAAGGCAGGGGGGAATGAGCAGTTCTTC. This sequence encodes CASSLVGKAGGNEQFF. Using reference TRBV7-8 and TRBJ2-1 for the parts outside the CDR3, the full variable domain is GAGVSQSPRYKVAKRGQDVALRCDPISGHVSLFWYQQALGQGPEFLTYFQNEAQLDKSGLPSDRFFAERPEGSVSTLKIQRTQQEDSAVYLCASSLVGKAGGNEQFFGPGTRLTVL.

This clonotype was found many times. This rearrangement joins TRBV10-2 to TRBJ1-2, with 11 bases identical to TRBD1. V lost 2 bases, J lost 5 bases, and 1 base stayed unmatched. This CDR3 region has 14 residues. The germline V gene encodes CDR1 WSHSY and CDR2 SAAADI. CDR3 DNA: TGCGCCAGCAGTGAGGGGACAGGGGGTTATGGCTACACCTTC. As protein: CASSEGTGGYGYTF.

The V call is TRBV7-2, the J call TRBJ2-7; weak D call: TRBD1 (7 bases). Trimming removed 5 bases from V and 1 base from J, with 15 bases in between. CDR3 size: 15 residues. Germline CDR1 is SGHTA and CDR2 is FQGNSA. Here the CDR3 DNA reads TGTGCCAGCAGCCCCGGAGGGGGCGTTTCCTACGAGCAGTACTTC. Amino acid sequence: CASSPGGGVSYEQYF.

The J gene is TRBJ1-4, the V gene TRBV10-2; 10 bases map to TRBD1. After removal of 6 bases from V and 10 bases from J, the junction contained 8 bases not matched to a gene. The CDR3 has 14 amino acids. Germline CDR1 and CDR2: WSHSY and SAAADI. In DNA, the CDR3 is TGCGCCAGCAGCGCGGGACAGGGGACCTTAAAACTGTTTTTT. Its translation: CASSAGQGTLKLFF.

There are many counts of this clonotype. The chain uses TRBV11-2 and TRBJ1-2, with 9 nucleotides matching TRBD1. The CDR3 has 15 amino acids. The trim removed 5 bases at V and 0 bases at J, leaving 4 bases unmatched. CDR1 and CDR2 (germline): SGHAT, FQNNGV. This CDR3 reads CASSLGTGTNYGYTF. DNA of the CDR3: TGTGCCAGCAGCCTAGGGACAGGGACTAACTATGGCTACACCTTC.

This clonotype came up many times. This chain connects TRBV29-1 to TRBJ2-2, with 7 bases matching TRBD2. V shed 3 bases, J shed 8 bases, and the junction held 3 bases outside the gene matches. The germline V gene encodes CDR1 SQVTM and CDR2 ANQGSEA. The CDR3 consists of 12 residues. The CDR3: CSVEMGGGELFF. In nucleotides, the CDR3 is TGCAGCGTTGAGATGGGGGGGGGGGAGCTGTTTTTT.

A few counts support this clonotype. The rearrangement joins TRBV7-2 to TRBJ1-3; 8 bases agree with TRBD1. Trimming cost V 6 bases and J 1 base; bases outside gene matches: 8. CDR1 is SGHTA and CDR2 is FQGNSA in the germline V gene. The CDR3 is 16 amino acids. CDR3 amino acids: CASSRPRGQSGNTIYF. DNA for the CDR3: TGTGCCAGCAGTCGGCCCAGGGGGCAGTCTGGAAACACCATATATTTT. The variable domain in full, with the rest retrieved from reference TRBV7-2 and TRBJ1-3, is GAGVSQSPSNKVTEKGKDVELRCDPISGHTALYWYRQSLGQGLEFLIYFQGNSAPDKSGLPSDRFSAERTGGSVSTLTIQRTQQEDSAVYLCASSRPRGQSGNTIYFGEGSWLTVV.

The chain links TRBV24-1 to TRBJ2-3; D is uncertain. V was cut by 2 bases and J by 0 bases, with 5 bases left in between. Germline lookup yields CDR1 KGHDR and CDR2 SFDVKD. This CDR3 is 14 amino acids long. CDR3 protein: CATSDWSSTDTQYF. In nucleotides, the CDR3 is TGTGCCACCAGTGATTGGTCTAGCACAGATACGCAGTATTTT.

V gene TRBV7-8 combines with J gene TRBJ2-2; tentatively, D is TRBD1 or TRBD2 (6 bases each). Deletions cut 1 base from V and 6 bases from J, with 15 bases between. This CDR3 contains 16 residues. Germline-derived CDR1 and CDR2 are SGHVS and FQNEAQ. This chain's CDR3 is CASSLEGGSAAGELFF. As DNA, the CDR3 is TGTGCCAGCAGCTTAGAGGGGGGAAGCGCGGCCGGGGAGCTGTTTTTT.

The chain recombines TRBV7-3 with TRBJ2-3; 7 bases are a match to TRBD1. V was pared by 5 bases and J by 2 bases, with 10 bases of the junction left unmatched. CDR3 length equals 16 residues. Germline CDR1 SGHTA, CDR2 FQGTGA. The CDR3 sequence is CASSRDSLGVTDTQYF. DNA of the CDR3: TGTGCCAGCAGCCGGGACAGTTTAGGGGTCACAGATACGCAGTATTTT. Full variable domain (outside the CDR3, taken from reference TRBV7-3 and TRBJ2-3): GAGVSQTPSNKVTEKGKYVELRCDPISGHTALYWYRQSLGQGPEFLIYFQGTGAADDSGLPNDRFFAVRPEGSVSTLKIQRTERGDSAVYLCASSRDSLGVTDTQYFGPGTRLTVL.

The sample holds one count of this clonotype. The gene calls are TRBV19 and TRBJ1-5; possible D gene TRBD1, 5 bases. Per germline, CDR1 LNHDA and CDR2 SQIVND (reference sequence). The germline V and J ends were trimmed by 11 bases and 0 bases, with 29 bases remaining between them. The CDR3 totals 19 residues. CDR3 nucleotides: TGTGCCCGTTCCACATCTCTGGGGAGGGGCCGAGATAGCAATCAGCCCCAGCATTTT. As protein: CARSTSLGRGRDSNQPQHF.

In this sample, this clonotype turned up many times. The V call is TRBV25-1, the J call TRBJ2-5; 7 nucleotides match TRBD1. Trimming cost V 4 bases and J 0 bases; bases outside gene matches: 8. This CDR3 comprises 16 residues. Per germline, CDR1 MGHDK and CDR2 SYGVNS. The CDR3 coding sequence is TGTGCCAGCAGTGCCCGGACAGGCTGGAACCAAGAGACCCAGTACTTC. The encoded protein is CASSARTGWNQETQYF. The full variable domain, rest sourced from reference TRBV25-1 and TRBJ2-5, is EADIYQTPRYLVIGTGKKITLECSQTMGHDKMYWYQQDPGMELHLIHYSYGVNSTEKGDLSSESTVSRIRTEHFPLTLESARPSHTSQYLCASSARTGWNQETQYFGPGTRLLVL.

CDR3 nucleotides: TGTGCCAGCAGTGATCCGCTTGGAGAGACCCAGTACTTC. Translating it yields CASSDPLGETQYF. This rearrangement joins TRBV2 to TRBJ2-5; D unclear. Germline loops: CDR1 SNHLY, CDR2 FYNNEI. Trimming pared 3 bases from V and 4 bases from J, leaving 9 bases between. The CDR3 has 13 amino acids.

This chain connects TRBV7-8 to TRBJ1-2; 8 nucleotides line up with TRBD1. Germline lookup yields CDR1 SGHVS and CDR2 FQNEAQ. The CDR3 sequence is 15 residues long. J lost 5 bases, V lost 4 bases, and 9 bases had no gene match. CDR3 DNA sequence: TGTGCCAGCAGCTCAAAACCGGACAGGGTTTATGGCTACACCTTC. Its protein is CASSSKPDRVYGYTF.

This chain connects TRBV12-3 or TRBV12-4 to TRBJ2-7; weak D call: TRBD1 (6 bases). Trimming stripped 3 bases from V and 6 bases from J, with 18 bases between. This CDR3 contains 15 residues. CDR3 amino acids: CASSFGRNRVGEQYF. CDR3 DNA: TGTGCCAGCAGTTTCGGCCGTAACAGGGTGGGCGAGCAGTACTTC.

The chain is built from TRBV20-1 and TRBJ2-2; D gene uncertain. Germline values: CDR1 DFQATT, CDR2 SNEGSKA (reference sequence). Trimming cost V 0 bases and J 1 base, with 6 bases left between them. The CDR3 consists of 14 residues. The CDR3 DNA reads as TGCAGTGCTAGAGATAACGGGAACACCGGGGAGCTGTTTTTT. This gives the protein CSARDNGNTGELFF.

As concerns this clonotype: One junction end disagrees with the germline gene, perhaps due to a read error. CDR3 region: CASSQDRARASEAFF. In DNA form, the CDR3 reads TGCGCCAGCAGCCAAGATCGAGCCAGGGCGTCTGAAGCTTTCTTT. The chain couples TRBV7-9 to TRBJ1-1; D possibly corresponds to TRBD1 (5 bases). The germline gives CDR1 SEHNR, CDR2 FQNEAQ (reference sequence). CDR3 length: 15 amino acids.

This rearrangement joins TRBV6-9 to TRBJ2-7, with 7 bases identical to TRBD2. The CDR3 runs to 16 residues. V dropped 7 bases and J dropped 1; count of bases not matched to a gene: 13. Germline lookup yields CDR1 MNHGY and CDR2 SVAAGI. CDR3 in amino acids: CASNDPGGRSSYEQYF. DNA of the CDR3: TGTGCCAGCAATGATCCAGGCGGGAGAAGTTCCTACGAGCAGTACTTC.

The chain uses TRBV7-2 and TRBJ1-2; 12 positions agree with TRBD1. Losses at the gene ends were 4 bases for V and 4 bases for J; bases not matched to a gene: 4. This CDR3 is 15 amino acids long. CDR1 SGHTA and CDR2 FQGNSA come from the germline V gene. The CDR3 bases are TGTGCCAGCAGCTCCCGGGACAGGGGGCCCTATGGCTACACCTTC. Its protein is CASSSRDRGPYGYTF.

CDR3 bases: TGCAGTGCTAGAGATCCCGGAGAGGAAAAACTGTTTTTT. It specifies CSARDPGEEKLFF. The V gene is TRBV20-1, the J gene TRBJ1-4; D is undetermined. The CDR3 spans 13 residues. In germline, CDR1 is DFQATT, CDR2 SNEGSKA (reference sequence). V was pared by 0 bases and J by 8 bases, with 10 bases between.

The CDR3, as DNA: TGCGCCAGCAGTGAGGGAGGGGGCGGTGGGGGCTACACCTTC. It yields the protein CASSEGGGGGGYTF. The chain has TRBV10-1 and TRBJ1-2, with 7 bases matching TRBD1. The CDR3 is 14 residues long. The germline V gene encodes CDR1 WNHNN and CDR2 SYGVQD (reference sequence). V lost 2 bases, J lost 8 bases, and 8 bases stayed unmatched.

This clonotype was seen a few times. The chain joins TRBV4-2 to TRBJ2-5, with D perhaps assigned TRBD1 or TRBD2 (5 bases each). V was cut by 4 bases and J by 1 base, with 13 bases left in between. This CDR3 spans 15 amino acids. Germline V gene sequence: CDR1 LGHNA, CDR2 YNFKEQ. The CDR3 DNA follows: TGTGCCAGCAGCCTCGGGACCACCGGCCAAGAGACCCAGTACTTC. Its protein is CASSLGTTGQETQYF.

This rearrangement joins TRBV15 to TRBJ1-5; perhaps TRBD1 as D (5 bases). The germline CDR1 and CDR2 sequences are LNHNV and YYDKDF (reference sequence). V was trimmed by 8 bases and J by 4 bases, leaving 18 bases between them. The CDR3 has 15 residues. CDR3 loop: CATGGGARGNQPQHF. CDR3 DNA sequence: TGTGCCACCGGCGGGGGTGCAAGGGGAAATCAGCCCCAGCATTTT.

This clonotype showed up just a few times. This chain links TRBV15 with TRBJ2-1; 7 bases are a match to TRBD2. This CDR3 spans 15 amino acids. The junction had 2 bases not matched to a gene; V was cut back by 1 base and J by 2 bases. Germline lookup yields CDR1 LNHNV and CDR2 YYDKDF (reference sequence). CDR3 nucleotide sequence: TGTGCCACCAGCAGAGCTAGCGGAGCCTACAATGAGCAGTTCTTC. Amino acid sequence: CATSRASGAYNEQFF. The variable domain in full, with the rest retrieved from reference TRBV15 and TRBJ2-1, is DAMVIQNPRYQVTQFGKPVTLSCSQTLNHNVMYWYQQKSSQAPKLLFHYYDKDFNNEADTPDNFQSRRPNTSFCFLDIRSPGLGDTAMYLCATSRASGAYNEQFFGPGTRLTVL.

This CDR3 is CASRPGQGGKLFF. CDR3 sequence (DNA): TGTGCCAGCAGGCCGGGACAGGGAGGTAAACTGTTTTTT. V and J are TRBV2 and TRBJ1-4, with TRBD1 matching over 9 bases. Germline V lookup: CDR1 SNHLY, CDR2 FYNNEI. The CDR3 consists of 13 residues. The trim removed 6 bases at V and 11 bases at J, leaving 7 bases unmatched.